Below, 14 T cell receptor beta chains from the same sample are listed, as sequenced in a study of T cells expressing NK-cell markers. For each CDR3 protein, TCRdb gives one entry from its re-call of the 5' RACE reads, without DNA. This table lists about 390,000 distinct CDR3 sequences. The sample consisted of blood T cells: a sorted CD56 or NKG2C T cell subset, CD4+ or CD8+ T cells, or bulk PBMC T cells (not recorded which). The receptor source for this set is a woman between 50 and 59 years old in good health.

The V gene is TRBV7-6, the J gene TRBJ1-4; TCRdb's D gene call, TRBD1, goes unchecked for lack of DNA. Germline CDR1 reads SGHVS; CDR2 reads FNYEAQ. The CDR3 runs to 14 residues. This CDR3 is CASRPGGTNEKLFF.

The rearrangement joins TRBV12-3 or TRBV12-4 to TRBJ2-4; TCRdb selects TRBD2, and the lack of DNA leaves this call unchecked. The CDR3 contains 15 residues. Here the CDR3 reads CASSFLNGLGDIQYF.

The CDR3 loop is CATGDGGSQYF. This chain uses TRBV24-1 with TRBJ2-3. This CDR3 has 11 amino acids. Germline V gene data show CDR1 as KGHDR and CDR2 as SFDVKD.

The chain has TRBV11-2 and TRBJ2-2; TCRdb's assignment of TRBD2 cannot be checked, as there is no DNA. The CDR3 loop spans 17 amino acids. CDR1 and CDR2 from the germline V gene are SGHAT and FQNNGV. The CDR3 loop is CASSRIGTAGETGELFF.

The chain carries TRBV18 and TRBJ2-1. CDR1 is KGHSH and CDR2 is LQKENI in the germline V gene. This CDR3 is built from 12 residues. CDR3 protein: CASSRFDNEQFF.

V gene TRBV27 combines with J gene TRBJ2-3; there is no DNA to check the TCRdb D call of TRBD1. The CDR3 loop spans 14 amino acids. The germline V gene encodes CDR1 MNHEY and CDR2 SMNVEV (reference sequence). Here the CDR3 reads CASSLRGLTDTQYF.

V and J are TRBV12-3 or TRBV12-4 and TRBJ2-1; TCRdb's D call, TRBD2, is unchecked because there is no DNA. The CDR3 is made up of 18 amino acids. The CDR3 protein is CASSFQLGASSSYNEQFF.

The rearrangement links TRBV14 to TRBJ2-1; the D gene TCRdb calls, TRBD2, cannot be checked with no DNA. Germline CDR1 is SGHDN and CDR2 is FVKESK. The CDR3 has 15 amino acids. CDR3: CASSGGVSSYNEQFF.

The V call is TRBV13, the J call TRBJ2-7; there is no DNA to check the TCRdb D call of TRBD1. The CDR3 is made up of 16 amino acids. The germline CDR1 and CDR2 sequences are PRHDT and FYEKMQ (reference sequence). The CDR3: CASSYAGGTASYEQYF.

J is TRBJ2-6 and V is TRBV5-1. Per germline, CDR1 SGHRS and CDR2 YFSETQ. This CDR3 is built from 14 residues. The chain's CDR3 is CASSIGLGANVLTF. Together with reference TRBV5-1 and TRBJ2-6, the CDR3 gives the full variable domain: KAGVTQTPRYLIKTRGQQVTLSCSPISGHRSVSWYQQTPGQGLQFLFEYFSETQRNKGNFPGRFSGRQFSNSRSEMNVSTLELGDSALYLCASSIGLGANVLTFGAGSRLTVL.

The chain uses TRBV7-9 and TRBJ2-1; TCRdb designates TRBD2, a call that cannot be tested without DNA. This CDR3 comprises 17 residues. The germline V gene has CDR1 SEHNR and CDR2 FQNEAQ (reference sequence). The CDR3 sequence: CASSSSSGSTPYNEQFF.

The chain links TRBV7-8 to TRBJ2-3; TCRdb calls TRBD2, which cannot be checked without DNA. This CDR3 spans 17 amino acids. CDR1 is SGHVS, CDR2 FQNEAQ, per germline. CDR3 region: CASSLVPTSGVTDTQYF.

The chain combines TRBV10-2 with TRBJ2-3; the TCRdb D gene call, TRBD2, has no DNA to confirm it. CDR1 and CDR2 from the germline V gene are WSHSY and SAAADI. The CDR3 runs 15 residues. CDR3: CASSESRLNTDTQYF.

This chain uses TRBV29-1 with TRBJ2-3. The CDR3 extends over 13 amino acids. From germline, CDR1 is SQVTM and CDR2 ANQGSEA. The CDR3 protein is CSVGRESTDTQYF.